This T cell receptor (beta chain) was captured in a study of shared clonotypes between healthy human individuals. Study background: CD4 naive and memory got three plates each, CD8 naive two, CD8 memory one.

Germline-derived CDR1 and CDR2 are LNHNV and YYDKDF (reference sequence). The CDR3 spans 15 residues. Germline trimming cut 0 bases from V and 5 bases from J; bases unmatched to any gene: 5. Investigators spread the genomic DNA of each subset evenly over several immunoSEQ plates. Profiled with immunoSEQ multiplex PCR; TCRdb holds only in-frame clones, not every one. The sample lists 180,000 or so clones; roughly 91% were seen once. The table lists this clone with a few counts. The TCR was taken from a woman in her thirties in good health. The sequencing sample was made of naive CD4+ T cells sorted from blood. Noted subset: CD45RA+ positively selected. V and J are TRBV15 and TRBJ2-7; 9 nucleotides line up with TRBD2. CDR3 sequence reads: CATSREGGRAHEQYF. CDR3 coding DNA: TGTGCCACCAGCAGAGAAGGCGGGAGGGCCCACGAGCAGTACTTC.